This paragraph reports one T cell receptor beta chain. The antigen is undetermined. These data come from a study of T cell responses to AZD1222 COVID-19 vaccine. Background on the study: Pooled samples include second doses given at about 4 or 12 weeks. Study-wide findings and caveats: Every sample of the repertoires postdated the peak T cell response.

Libraries were prepared by immunoSEQ multiplex PCR; TCRdb keeps only in-frame clonotypes and omits some of them. The sample lists 120,000 or so clones; about 91% were seen once. This CDR3 has 14 amino acids. V lost 6 bases and J 0 bases, leaving 6 bases between the germline ends. Looked up from germline, CDR1 is SNHLY and CDR2 is FYNNEI. The chain joins TRBV2 to TRBJ2-6; no clear D gene. Sequenced here: peripheral blood, sampled on day 0 of AZD1222 vaccination. The receptor comes from an adult in good health. Here the CDR3 DNA reads TGTGCCAGCAGCCAAAGCTCTGGGGCCAACGTCCTGACTTTC. Encoded protein: CASSQSSGANVLTF.